The clone carrying this T cell receptor (beta chain) was picked up many times. The antigen is unknown. From RNA transcripts, TCR beta CDR3 regions were amplified. TCR CDR3 regions were first amplified by RT-PCR with HTBI primers. Each CDR3 protein gets one entry after TCRdb re-called the multiplex PCR reads with MiXCR. The data hold 300,000 to 450,000 distinct CDR3 sequences, with roughly an eighth observed a single time. Pregnant or lactating patients were excluded, as were those with uncontrolled infection or other autoimmune disease. This sample holds PBMCs from 9.5 to 10 ml fresh peripheral blood. The record originates from a study of T cells in Graves' hyperthyroidism and ophthalmopathy. The CDR3 loop spans 14 amino acids. Germline V lookup: CDR1 MDHEN, CDR2 SYDVKM. V lost 8 bases, J lost 6 bases, and 19 bases lay in between. Overall study findings and caveats: The model predicted ophthalmopathy a median around six months before onset. In simple terms, a model built on 13 V-J features told ophthalmopathy apart from stable hyperthyroidism.

The chain has TRBV28 and TRBJ2-5, with a weak D call TRBD2 (7 bases). The sequence was obtained from a young woman with Graves' hyperthyroidism. The material sequenced was blood. The CDR3 sequence: CASREGGARKTQYF. In nucleotides, the CDR3 is TGTGCCAGCCGGGAAGGGGGGGCGAGGAAGACCCAGTACTTC.